This T cell receptor beta chain comes out of a study of cytomegalovirus exposure and HLA in healthy donors. An approximately 120-subject validation cohort, separate from the roughly 700-subject first cohort, supplied the donors. J was trimmed by 9 bases and V by 2 bases; bases with no gene match: 2. The CDR3 consists of 12 residues. In germline, CDR1 is WSHSY, CDR2 SAAADI. General study points: The majority of TCR sequences were rare, yet some public TCRs appeared in many donors.

With regard to this clone: What it recognizes is unknown.

The method was immunoSEQ multiplex PCR; TCRdb's version includes in-frame clones alone and lacks a portion of them. The data show 120,000 to 150,000 clones, approximately 87% seen once. The sequence was obtained from a man aged 18 to 29 in good health and CMV-seronegative. This chain uses TRBV10-2 with TRBJ2-3; 7 positions match TRBD2. Source material: PBMCs. CDR3 loop: CASSEISGTQYF. The DNA for the CDR3 is TGCGCCAGCAGTGAGATTAGCGGGACGCAGTATTTT.